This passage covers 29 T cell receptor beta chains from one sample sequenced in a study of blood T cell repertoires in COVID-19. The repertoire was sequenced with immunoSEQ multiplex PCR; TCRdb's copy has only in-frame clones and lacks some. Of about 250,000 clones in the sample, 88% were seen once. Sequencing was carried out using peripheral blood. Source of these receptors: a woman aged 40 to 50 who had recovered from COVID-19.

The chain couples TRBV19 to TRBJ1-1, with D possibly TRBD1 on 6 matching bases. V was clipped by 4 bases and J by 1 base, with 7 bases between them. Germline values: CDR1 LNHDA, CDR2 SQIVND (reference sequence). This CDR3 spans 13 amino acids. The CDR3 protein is CASSSRGNTEAFF. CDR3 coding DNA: TGTGCCAGTAGTAGCAGGGGGAACACTGAAGCTTTCTTT.

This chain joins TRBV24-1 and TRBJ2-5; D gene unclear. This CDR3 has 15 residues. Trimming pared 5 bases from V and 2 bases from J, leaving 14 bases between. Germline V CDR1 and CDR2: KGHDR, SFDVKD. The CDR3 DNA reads TGTGCCACCAGTGGTCCGGAGTTTCCACAAGAGACCCAGTACTTC. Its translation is CATSGPEFPQETQYF.

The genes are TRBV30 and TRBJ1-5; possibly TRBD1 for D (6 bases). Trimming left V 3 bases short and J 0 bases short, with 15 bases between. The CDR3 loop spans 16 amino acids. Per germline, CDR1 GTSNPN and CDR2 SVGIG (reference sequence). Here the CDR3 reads CAWRREGGNSNQPQHF. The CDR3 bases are TGTGCCTGGAGACGGGAGGGGGGCAATAGCAATCAGCCCCAGCATTTT. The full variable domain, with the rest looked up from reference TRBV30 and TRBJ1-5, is SQTIHQWPATLVQPVGSPLSLECTVEGTSNPNLYWYRQAAGRGLQLLFYSVGIGQISSEVPQNLSASRPQDRQFILSSKKLLLSDSGFYLCAWRREGGNSNQPQHFGDGTRLSIL.

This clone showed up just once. CDR3 in amino acids: CASSLSGRYEQYF. In DNA, the CDR3 is TGTGCCAGCAGCCTTAGCGGGAGGTACGAGCAGTACTTC. This rearrangement joins TRBV7-9 to TRBJ2-7, with 10 bases aligning to TRBD2. With V trimmed by 5 bases and J by 4 bases, 2 bases remained unmatched. The CDR3 covers 13 residues. CDR1 SEHNR and CDR2 FQNEAQ come from the germline V gene (reference sequence).

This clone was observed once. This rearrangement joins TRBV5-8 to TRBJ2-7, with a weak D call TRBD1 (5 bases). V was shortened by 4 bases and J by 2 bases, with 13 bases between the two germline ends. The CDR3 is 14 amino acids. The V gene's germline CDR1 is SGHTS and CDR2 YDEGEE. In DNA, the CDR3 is TGTGCCAGCAGCGCTCAGGGTAGAGCCTACGAGCAGTACTTC. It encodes CASSAQGRAYEQYF.

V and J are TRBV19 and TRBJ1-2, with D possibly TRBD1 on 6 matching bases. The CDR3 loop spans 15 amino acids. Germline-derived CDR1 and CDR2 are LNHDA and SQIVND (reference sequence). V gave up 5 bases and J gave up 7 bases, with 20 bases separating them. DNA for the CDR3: TGTGCCAGTAGTGCAGGACAGACCACCGCGGGTGGCTACACCTTC. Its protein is CASSAGQTTAGGYTF.

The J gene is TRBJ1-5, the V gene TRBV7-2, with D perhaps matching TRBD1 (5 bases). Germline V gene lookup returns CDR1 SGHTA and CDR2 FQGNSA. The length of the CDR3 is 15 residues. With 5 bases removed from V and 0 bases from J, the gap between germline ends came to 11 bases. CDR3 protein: CASSPGPLSNQPQHF. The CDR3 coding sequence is TGTGCCAGCAGCCCAGGGCCTCTTAGCAATCAGCCCCAGCATTTT.

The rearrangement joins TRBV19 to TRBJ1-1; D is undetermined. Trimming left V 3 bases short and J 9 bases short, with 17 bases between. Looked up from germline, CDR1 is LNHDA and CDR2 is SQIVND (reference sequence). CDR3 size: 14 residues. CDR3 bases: TGTGCCAGTAGTATTGGCGGAGAGAGGATTAAAGCTTTCTTT. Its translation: CASSIGGERIKAFF.

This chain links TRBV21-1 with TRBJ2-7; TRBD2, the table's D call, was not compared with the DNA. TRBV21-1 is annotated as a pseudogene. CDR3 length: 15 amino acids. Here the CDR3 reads CASTAPAGGAYEQYF. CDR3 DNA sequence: TGTGCCAGCACCGCCCCAGCGGGAGGTGCCTACGAGCAGTACTTC.

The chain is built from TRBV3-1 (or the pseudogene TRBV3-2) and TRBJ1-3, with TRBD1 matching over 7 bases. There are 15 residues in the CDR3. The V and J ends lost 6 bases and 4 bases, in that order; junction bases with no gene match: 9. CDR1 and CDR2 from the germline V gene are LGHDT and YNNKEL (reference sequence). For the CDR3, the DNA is TGTGCCAGCAGGAGGACAGGCGTTGTGGGAAACACCATATATTTT. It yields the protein CASRRTGVVGNTIYF.

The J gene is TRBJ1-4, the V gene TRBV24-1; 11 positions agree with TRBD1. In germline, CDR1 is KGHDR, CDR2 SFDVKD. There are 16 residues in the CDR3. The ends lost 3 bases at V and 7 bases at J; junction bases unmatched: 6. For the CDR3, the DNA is TGTGCCACCAGTGATCCCAGGACAGGGGGCGCTGAAAAACTGTTTTTT. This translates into CATSDPRTGGAEKLFF.

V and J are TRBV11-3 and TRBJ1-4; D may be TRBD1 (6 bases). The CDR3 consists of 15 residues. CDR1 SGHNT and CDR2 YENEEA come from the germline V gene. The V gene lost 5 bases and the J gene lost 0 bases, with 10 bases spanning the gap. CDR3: CASSPRDTTNEKLFF. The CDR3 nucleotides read TGTGCCAGCAGCCCCCGGGACACAACTAATGAAAAACTGTTTTTT.

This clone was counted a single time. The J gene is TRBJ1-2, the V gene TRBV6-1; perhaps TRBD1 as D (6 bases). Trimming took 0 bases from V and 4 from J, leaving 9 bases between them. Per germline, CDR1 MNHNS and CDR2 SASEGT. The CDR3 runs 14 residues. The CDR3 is CASSEAGAAYGYTF. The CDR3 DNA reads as TGTGCCAGCAGTGAAGCGGGGGCCGCCTATGGCTACACCTTC.

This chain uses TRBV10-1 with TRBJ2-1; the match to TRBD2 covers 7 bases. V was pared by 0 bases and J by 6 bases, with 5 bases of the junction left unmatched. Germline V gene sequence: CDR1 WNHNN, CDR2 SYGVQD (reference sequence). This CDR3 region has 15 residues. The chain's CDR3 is CASSESERDLNEQFF. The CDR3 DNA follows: TGCGCCAGCAGTGAGTCAGAGCGGGACCTCAATGAGCAGTTCTTC.

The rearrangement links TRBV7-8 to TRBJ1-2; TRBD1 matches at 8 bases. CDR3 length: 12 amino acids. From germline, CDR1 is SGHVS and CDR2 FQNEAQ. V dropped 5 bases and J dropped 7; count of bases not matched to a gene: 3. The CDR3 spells CASSPGTGGYTF. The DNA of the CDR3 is TGTGCCAGCAGCCCCGGGACAGGTGGCTACACCTTC. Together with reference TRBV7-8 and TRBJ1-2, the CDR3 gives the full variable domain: GAGVSQSPRYKVAKRGQDVALRCDPISGHVSLFWYQQALGQGPEFLTYFQNEAQLDKSGLPSDRFFAERPEGSVSTLKIQRTQQEDSAVYLCASSPGTGGYTFGSGTRLTVV.

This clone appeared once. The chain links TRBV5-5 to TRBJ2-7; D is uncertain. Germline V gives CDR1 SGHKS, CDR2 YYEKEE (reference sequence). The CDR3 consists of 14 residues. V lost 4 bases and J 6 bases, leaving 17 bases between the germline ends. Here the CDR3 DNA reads TGTGCCAGCAGCATAAGACTCGGATCGGGCGAGCAGTACGTC. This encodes CASSIRLGSGEQYV.

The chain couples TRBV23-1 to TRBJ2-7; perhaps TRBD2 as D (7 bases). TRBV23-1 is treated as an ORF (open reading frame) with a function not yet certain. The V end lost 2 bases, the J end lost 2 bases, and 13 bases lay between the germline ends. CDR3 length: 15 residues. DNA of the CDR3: TGCGCCAGCAGTCAAAGGGGGGGGCTAACCTACGAGCAGTACGTC. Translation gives CASSQRGGLTYEQYV.

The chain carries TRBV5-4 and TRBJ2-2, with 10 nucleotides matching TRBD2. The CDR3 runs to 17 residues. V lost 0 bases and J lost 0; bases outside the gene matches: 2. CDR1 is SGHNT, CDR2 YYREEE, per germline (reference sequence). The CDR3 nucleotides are TGTGCCAGCAGCTTGGGTCTAGCGGGAGCGAACACCGGGGAGCTGTTTTTT. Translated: CASSLGLAGANTGELFF.

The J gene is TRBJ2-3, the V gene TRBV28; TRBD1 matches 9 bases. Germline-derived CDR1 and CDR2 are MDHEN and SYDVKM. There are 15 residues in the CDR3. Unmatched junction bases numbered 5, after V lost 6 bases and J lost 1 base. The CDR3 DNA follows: TGTGCCAGCAGCTCACAGGGGGCGGGCACAGATACGCAGTATTTT. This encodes CASSSQGAGTDTQYF.

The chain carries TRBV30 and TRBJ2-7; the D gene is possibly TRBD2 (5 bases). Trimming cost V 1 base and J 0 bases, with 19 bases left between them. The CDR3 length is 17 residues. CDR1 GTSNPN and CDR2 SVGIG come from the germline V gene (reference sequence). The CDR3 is CAWSGSVRGLLSYEQYF. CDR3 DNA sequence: TGTGCCTGGAGTGGGTCTGTTCGCGGACTCCTCTCCTACGAGCAGTACTTC.

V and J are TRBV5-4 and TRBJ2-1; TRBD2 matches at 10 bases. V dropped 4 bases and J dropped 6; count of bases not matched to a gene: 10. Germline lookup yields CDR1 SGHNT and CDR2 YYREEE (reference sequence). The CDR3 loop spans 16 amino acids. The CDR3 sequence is CASSPGLAGVGNEQFF. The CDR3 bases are TGTGCCAGCAGCCCCGGGCTAGCGGGAGTGGGCAATGAGCAGTTCTTC. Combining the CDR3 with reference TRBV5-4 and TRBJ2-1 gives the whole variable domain ETGVTQSPTHLIKTRGQQVTLRCSSQSGHNTVSWYQQALGQGPQFIFQYYREEENGRGNFPPRFSGLQFPNYSSELNVNALELDDSALYLCASSPGLAGVGNEQFFGPGTRLTVL.

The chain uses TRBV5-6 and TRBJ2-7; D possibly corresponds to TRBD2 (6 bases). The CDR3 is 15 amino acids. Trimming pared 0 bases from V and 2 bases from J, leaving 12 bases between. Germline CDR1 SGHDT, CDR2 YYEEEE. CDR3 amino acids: CASSLVGGNTYEQYV. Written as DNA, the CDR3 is TGTGCCAGCAGCTTGGTCGGGGGTAACACCTACGAGCAGTACGTC.

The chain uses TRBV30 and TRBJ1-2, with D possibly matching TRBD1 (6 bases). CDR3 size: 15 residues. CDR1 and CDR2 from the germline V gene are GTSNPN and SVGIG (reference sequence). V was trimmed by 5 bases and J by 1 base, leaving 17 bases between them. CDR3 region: CAWSSGGSLNYGYTF. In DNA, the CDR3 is TGTGCCTGGTCCTCGGGGGGCTCTCTTAACTATGGCTACACCTTC.

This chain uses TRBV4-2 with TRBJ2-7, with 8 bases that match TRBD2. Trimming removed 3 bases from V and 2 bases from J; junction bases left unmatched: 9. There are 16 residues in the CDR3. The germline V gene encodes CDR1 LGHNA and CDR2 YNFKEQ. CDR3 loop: CASSHPDQRGTYEQYF. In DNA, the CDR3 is TGTGCCAGCAGCCACCCTGACCAGCGGGGGACCTACGAGCAGTACTTC.

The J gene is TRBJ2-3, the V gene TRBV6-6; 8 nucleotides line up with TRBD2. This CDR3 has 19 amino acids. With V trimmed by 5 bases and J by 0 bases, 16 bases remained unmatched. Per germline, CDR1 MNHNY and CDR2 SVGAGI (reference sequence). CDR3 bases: TGTGCCAGCAGTCCCCTGGGACTAAGCGGGAGCGCAAGCACAGATACGCAGTATTTT. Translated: CASSPLGLSGSASTDTQYF.

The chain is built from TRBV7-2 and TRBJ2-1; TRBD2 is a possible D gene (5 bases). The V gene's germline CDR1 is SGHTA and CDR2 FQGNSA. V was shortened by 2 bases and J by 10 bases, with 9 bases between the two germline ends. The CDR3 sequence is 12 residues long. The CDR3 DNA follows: TGTGCCAGCAGCTTACCTCGAGGGGAGCAGTTCTTC. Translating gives CASSLPRGEQFF.

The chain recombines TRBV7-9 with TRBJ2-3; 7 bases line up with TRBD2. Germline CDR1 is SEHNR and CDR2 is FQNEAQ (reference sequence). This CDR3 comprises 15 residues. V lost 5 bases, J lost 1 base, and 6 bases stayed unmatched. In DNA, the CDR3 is TGTGCCAGCAGCCTCAGCGGGGACCGCACAGATACGCAGTATTTT. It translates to CASSLSGDRTDTQYF. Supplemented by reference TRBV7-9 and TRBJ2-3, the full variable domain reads DTGVSQNPRHKITKRGQNVTFRCDPISEHNRLYWYRQTLGQGPEFLTYFQNEAQLEKSRLLSDRFSAERPKGSFSTLEIQRTEQGDSAMYLCASSLSGDRTDTQYFGPGTRLTVL.

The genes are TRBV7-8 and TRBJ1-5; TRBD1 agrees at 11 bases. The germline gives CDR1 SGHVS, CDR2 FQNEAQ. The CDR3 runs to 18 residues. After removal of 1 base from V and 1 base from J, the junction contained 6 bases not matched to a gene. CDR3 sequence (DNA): TGTGCCAGCAGCTTAGTAGGACAGGGGGCAGGGAGCAATCAGCCCCAGCATTTT. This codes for CASSLVGQGAGSNQPQHF.

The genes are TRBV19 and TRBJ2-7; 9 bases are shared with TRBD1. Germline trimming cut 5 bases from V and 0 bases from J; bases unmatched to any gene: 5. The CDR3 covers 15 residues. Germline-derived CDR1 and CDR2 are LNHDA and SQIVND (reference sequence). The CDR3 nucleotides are TGTGCCAGTAGTCCCGGGACAGGGACCTCCTACGAGCAGTACTTC. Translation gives CASSPGTGTSYEQYF.